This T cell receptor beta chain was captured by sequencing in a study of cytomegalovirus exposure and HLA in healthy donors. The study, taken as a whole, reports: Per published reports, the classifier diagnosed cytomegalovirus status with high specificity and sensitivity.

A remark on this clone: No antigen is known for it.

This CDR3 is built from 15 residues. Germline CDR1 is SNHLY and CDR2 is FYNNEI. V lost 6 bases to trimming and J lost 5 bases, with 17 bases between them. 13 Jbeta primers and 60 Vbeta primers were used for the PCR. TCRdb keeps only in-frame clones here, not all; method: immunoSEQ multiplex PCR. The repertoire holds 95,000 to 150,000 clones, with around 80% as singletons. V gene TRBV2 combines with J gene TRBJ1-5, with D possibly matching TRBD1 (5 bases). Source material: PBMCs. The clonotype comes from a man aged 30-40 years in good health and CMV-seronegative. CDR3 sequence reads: CASREIGGGHQPQHF. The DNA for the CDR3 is TGTGCCAGCAGGGAAATTGGGGGAGGCCATCAGCCCCAGCATTTT.